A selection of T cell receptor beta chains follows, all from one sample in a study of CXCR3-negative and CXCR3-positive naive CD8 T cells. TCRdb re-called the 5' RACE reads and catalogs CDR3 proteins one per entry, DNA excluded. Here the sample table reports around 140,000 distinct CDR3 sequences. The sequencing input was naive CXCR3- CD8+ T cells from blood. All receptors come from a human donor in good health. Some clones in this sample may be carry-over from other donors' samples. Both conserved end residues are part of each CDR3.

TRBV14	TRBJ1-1	CASSQDAMNTEAFF
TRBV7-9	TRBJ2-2	CASSSAGQAPVAELFF
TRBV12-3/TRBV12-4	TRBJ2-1	CASTLGLAGAEQFF
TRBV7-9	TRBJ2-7	CASSLVPGDEQYF
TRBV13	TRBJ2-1	CASSSGGLAGTYNEQFF
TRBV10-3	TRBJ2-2	CAISDSGTTITGELFF
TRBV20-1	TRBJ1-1	CSARDRSWGPGQGTFF
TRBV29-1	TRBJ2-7	CSAGGIYEQYF
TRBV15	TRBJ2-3	CATSRAYESSTDTQYF
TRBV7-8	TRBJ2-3	CASSSSTSGSDTQYF
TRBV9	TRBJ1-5	CASSVTGGANQPQHF
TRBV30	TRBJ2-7	CAWSGGPSYEQYF
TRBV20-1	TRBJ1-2	CSAIGREYGYTF
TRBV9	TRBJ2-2	CASSVGQGNTGELFF
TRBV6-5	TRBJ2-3	CASSPDPGQGQYTDTQYF
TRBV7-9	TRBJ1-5	CASSPNGNQPQHF
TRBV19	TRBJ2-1	CASSISGSYNEQFF
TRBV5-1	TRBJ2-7	CASRQEASYEQYF
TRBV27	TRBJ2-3	CASSAPRAADTQYF
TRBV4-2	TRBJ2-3	CASSQQEEDTQYF
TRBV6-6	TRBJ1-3	CASSYSGSGNTIYF
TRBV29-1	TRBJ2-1	CSVVTAGGVEQFF
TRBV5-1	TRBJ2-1	CASSTGPGIGQFF
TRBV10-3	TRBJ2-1	CAISESGVYNEQFF
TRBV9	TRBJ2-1	CASSVAGGVYNEQFF
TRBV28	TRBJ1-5	CASQWGVNQPQHF
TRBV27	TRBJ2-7	CASSLSGTGAYEQYF
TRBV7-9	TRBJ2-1	CASSFWGNEQFF
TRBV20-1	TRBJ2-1	CSASHQRGARYNEQFF
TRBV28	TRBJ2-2	CASRTGVSTTGELFF
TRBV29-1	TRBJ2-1	CSVGRDRVINEQFF
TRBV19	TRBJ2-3	CASSMVPGERYF
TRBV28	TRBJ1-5	CASSLSAGIVPQPQHF
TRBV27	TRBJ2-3	CASSLNIDTQYF
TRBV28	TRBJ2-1	CASSGVAGGANEQFF
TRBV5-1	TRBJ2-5	CARPRIQETQYF